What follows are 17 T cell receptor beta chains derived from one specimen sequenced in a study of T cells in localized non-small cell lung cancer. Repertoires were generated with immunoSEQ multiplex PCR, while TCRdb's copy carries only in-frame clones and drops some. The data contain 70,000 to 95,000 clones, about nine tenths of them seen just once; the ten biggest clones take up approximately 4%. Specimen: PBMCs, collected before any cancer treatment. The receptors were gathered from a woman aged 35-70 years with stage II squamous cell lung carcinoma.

CDR3: CASRGDRGYQPQHF. The CDR3 nucleotides are TGTGCCAGCAGGGGCGACAGGGGTTATCAGCCCCAGCATTTT. The rearrangement links TRBV2 to TRBJ1-5; 8 nucleotides align to TRBD1. CDR3 length: 14 amino acids. CDR1 SNHLY and CDR2 FYNNEI come from the germline V gene. The trim removed 6 bases at V and 5 bases at J, leaving 6 bases unmatched.

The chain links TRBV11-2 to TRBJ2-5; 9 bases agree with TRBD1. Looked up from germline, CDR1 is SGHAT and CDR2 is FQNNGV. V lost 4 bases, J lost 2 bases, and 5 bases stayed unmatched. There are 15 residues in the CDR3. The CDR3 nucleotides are TGTGCCAGCAGCTCGGGACAGGGTCTGCAAGAGACCCAGTACTTC. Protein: CASSSGQGLQETQYF.

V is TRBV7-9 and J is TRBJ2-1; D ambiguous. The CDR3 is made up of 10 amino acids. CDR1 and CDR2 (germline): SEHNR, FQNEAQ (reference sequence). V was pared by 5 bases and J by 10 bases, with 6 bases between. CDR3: CASSPVEQFF. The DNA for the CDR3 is TGTGCCAGCAGCCCCGTAGAGCAGTTCTTC.

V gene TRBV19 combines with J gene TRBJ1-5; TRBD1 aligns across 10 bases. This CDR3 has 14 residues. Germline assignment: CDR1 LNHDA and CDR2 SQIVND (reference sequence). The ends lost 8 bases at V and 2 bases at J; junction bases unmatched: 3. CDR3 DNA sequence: TGTGCCAGTGCCGGGACAGGGGGCAATCAGCCCCAGCATTTT. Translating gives CASAGTGGNQPQHF.

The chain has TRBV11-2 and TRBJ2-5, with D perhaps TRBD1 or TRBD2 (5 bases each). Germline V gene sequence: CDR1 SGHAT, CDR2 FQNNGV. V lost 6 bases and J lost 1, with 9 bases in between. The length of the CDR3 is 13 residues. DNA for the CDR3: TGTGCCAGCAGTCCGGGGCTCCAAGAGACCCAGTACTTC. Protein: CASSPGLQETQYF.

The CDR3 protein is CASSIRTSGSYNEQFF. The CDR3 region has the DNA TGTGCCAGCAGCATCCGGACTAGCGGCTCCTACAATGAGCAGTTCTTC. The chain recombines TRBV7-9 with TRBJ2-1, with 10 bases fitting TRBD2. CDR1 SEHNR and CDR2 FQNEAQ come from the germline V gene (reference sequence). Losses at the gene ends were 5 bases for V and 0 bases for J; bases not matched to a gene: 4. The CDR3 has 16 residues.

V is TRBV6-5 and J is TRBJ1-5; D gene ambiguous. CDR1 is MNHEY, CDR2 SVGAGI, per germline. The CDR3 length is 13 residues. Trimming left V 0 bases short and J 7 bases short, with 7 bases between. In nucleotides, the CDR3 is TGTGCCAGCAGTTACTCGGAGGGACAGCCCCAGCATTTT. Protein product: CASSYSEGQPQHF.

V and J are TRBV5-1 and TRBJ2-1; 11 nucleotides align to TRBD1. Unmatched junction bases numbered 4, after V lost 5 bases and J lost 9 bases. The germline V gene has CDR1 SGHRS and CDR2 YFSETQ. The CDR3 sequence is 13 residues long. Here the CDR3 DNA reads TGCGCCAGCAGTTGGACAGGGGGCTCTGAGCAGTTCTTC. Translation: CASSWTGGSEQFF.

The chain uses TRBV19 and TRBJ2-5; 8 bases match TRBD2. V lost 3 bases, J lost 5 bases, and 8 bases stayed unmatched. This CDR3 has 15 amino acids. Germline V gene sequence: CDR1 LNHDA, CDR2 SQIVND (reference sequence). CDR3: CASSISAGVWETQYF. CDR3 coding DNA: TGTGCCAGTAGTATTTCAGCGGGAGTGTGGGAGACCCAGTACTTC.

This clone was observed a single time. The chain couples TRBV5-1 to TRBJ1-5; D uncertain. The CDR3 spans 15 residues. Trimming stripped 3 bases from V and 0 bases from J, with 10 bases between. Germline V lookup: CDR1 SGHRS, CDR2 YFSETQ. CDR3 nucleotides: TGCGCCAGCAGCTACAGATCTTATAGCAATCAGCCCCAGCATTTT. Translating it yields CASSYRSYSNQPQHF.

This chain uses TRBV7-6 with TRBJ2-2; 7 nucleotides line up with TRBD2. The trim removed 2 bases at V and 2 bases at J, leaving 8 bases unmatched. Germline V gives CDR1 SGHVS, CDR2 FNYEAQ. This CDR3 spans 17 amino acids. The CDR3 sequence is CASSLPRTSLNTGELFF. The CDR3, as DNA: TGTGCCAGCAGCTTACCAAGGACTAGTTTAAACACCGGGGAGCTGTTTTTT. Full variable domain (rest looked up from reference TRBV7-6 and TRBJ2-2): GAGVSQSPRYKVTKRGQDVALRCDPISGHVSLYWYRQALGQGPEFLTYFNYEAQQDKSGLPNDRFSAERPEGSISTLTIQRTEQRDSAMYRCASSLPRTSLNTGELFFGEGSRLTVL.

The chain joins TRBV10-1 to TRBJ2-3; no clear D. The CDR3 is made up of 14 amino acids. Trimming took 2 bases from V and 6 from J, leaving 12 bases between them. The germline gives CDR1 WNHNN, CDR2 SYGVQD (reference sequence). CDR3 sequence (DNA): TGCGCCAGCAGTGAGCGGTCCAGCTGGGATACGCAGTATTTT. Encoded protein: CASSERSSWDTQYF.

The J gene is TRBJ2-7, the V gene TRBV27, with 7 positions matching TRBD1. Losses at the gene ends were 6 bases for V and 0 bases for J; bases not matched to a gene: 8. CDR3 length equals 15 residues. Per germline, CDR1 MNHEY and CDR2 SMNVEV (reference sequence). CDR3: CASRRNRGSSYEQYF. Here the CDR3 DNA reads TGTGCCAGCAGAAGGAACAGGGGTAGCTCCTACGAGCAGTACTTC.

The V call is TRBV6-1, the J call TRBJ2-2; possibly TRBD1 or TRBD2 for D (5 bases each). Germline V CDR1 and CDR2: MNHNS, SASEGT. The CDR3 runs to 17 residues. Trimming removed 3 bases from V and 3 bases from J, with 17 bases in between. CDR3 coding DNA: TGTGCCAGCAGTGAGGTAGTGGGGGTAAGGTACACCGGGGAGCTGTTTTTT. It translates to CASSEVVGVRYTGELFF.

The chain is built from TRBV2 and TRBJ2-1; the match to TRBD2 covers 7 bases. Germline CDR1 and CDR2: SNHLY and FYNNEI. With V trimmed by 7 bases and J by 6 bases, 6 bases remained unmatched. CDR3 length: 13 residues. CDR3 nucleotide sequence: TGTGCCAGCAATACCCGCGGGAGCAATGAGCAGTTCTTC. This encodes CASNTRGSNEQFF.

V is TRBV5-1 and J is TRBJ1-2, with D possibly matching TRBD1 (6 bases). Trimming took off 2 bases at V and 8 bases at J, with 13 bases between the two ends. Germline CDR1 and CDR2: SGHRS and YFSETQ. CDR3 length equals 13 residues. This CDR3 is CASSFLNRAGYTF. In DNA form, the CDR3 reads TGCGCCAGCAGCTTTTTAAACAGGGCAGGCTACACCTTC. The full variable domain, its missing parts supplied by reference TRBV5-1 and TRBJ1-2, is KAGVTQTPRYLIKTRGQQVTLSCSPISGHRSVSWYQQTPGQGLQFLFEYFSETQRNKGNFPGRFSGRQFSNSRSEMNVSTLELGDSALYLCASSFLNRAGYTFGSGTRLTVV.

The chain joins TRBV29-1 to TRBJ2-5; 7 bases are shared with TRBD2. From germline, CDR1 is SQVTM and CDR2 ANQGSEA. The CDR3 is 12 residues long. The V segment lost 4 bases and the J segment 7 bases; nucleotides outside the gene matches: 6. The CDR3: CSVVGPGGTQYF. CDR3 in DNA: TGCAGCGTTGTGGGCCCGGGAGGGACCCAGTACTTC.